What follows are 2 T cell receptor beta chains derived from one specimen sequenced in a study of OX40 agonist ivuxolimab in advanced cancers. TCRdb keeps only in-frame clones here, not all; method: immunoSEQ multiplex PCR. The sample has tens of thousands of clones; roughly nine tenths are singletons. The material sequenced was CD4+ or CD8+ T cells sorted from blood, taken in a trial of the OX40 agonist ivuxolimab. Receptors were obtained from an adult with an advanced solid tumor such as melanoma, head and neck, liver or kidney cancer.

This clone has just a few counts. The chain employs TRBV7-9 and TRBJ2-5; 13 bases fit TRBD2. V trimming: 5 bases; J trimming: 1 base; junction bases outside the gene matches: 4. CDR3 length: 16 residues. From germline, CDR1 is SEHNR and CDR2 FQNEAQ (reference sequence). CDR3 region: CASSIRTSGGQETQYF. The DNA of the CDR3 is TGTGCCAGCAGCATTAGGACTAGCGGGGGCCAAGAGACCCAGTACTTC.

This sequence joins TRBV10-3 and TRBJ1-2; no reliable D call. Germline V lookup: CDR1 ENHRY, CDR2 SYGVKD. Trimming cost V 7 bases and J 4 bases, with 10 bases left between them. CDR3 length: 12 amino acids. The CDR3 sequence: CAIKDQAYGYTF. The CDR3 DNA follows: TGTGCCATCAAGGACCAAGCCTATGGCTACACCTTC.